What follows are 26 T cell receptor beta chains derived from one specimen sequenced in a study of blood T cell repertoires in COVID-19 (dated by TCRdb to 2020 to 2022). Library creation used the immunoSEQ multiplex PCR assay. TCRdb re-hosts the immuneACCESS table, in-frame sequences only. Its copies lack some clones; in the studies checked, an unresolved V gene accounts for under half of them, and the cause for the rest is not known. Across this sample there are more than 200,000 clones, with 80% seen only once. The ten largest clones take up less than 8% of the sample. Material: PBMCs or T cells enriched from blood (not recorded which). The origin of the receptors is a woman in her forties with acute COVID-19.

The chain links TRBV10-3 to TRBJ2-1, with a tentative D call TRBD1 (6 bases). Between the trimmed V and J ends, which lost 7 bases and 1 base, there was a span of 11 bases. CDR1 and CDR2 from the germline V gene are ENHRY and SYGVKD. The CDR3 extends over 14 amino acids. This CDR3 is CAIMRGQSYNEQFF. In nucleotides, the CDR3 is TGTGCCATCATGAGGGGACAATCCTACAATGAGCAGTTCTTC.

This clone was counted a few times. The J gene is TRBJ1-4, the V gene TRBV30, with a weak D call TRBD1 (6 bases). Trimming cost V 0 bases and J 7 bases, with 27 bases left between them. The CDR3 totals 19 residues. CDR1 and CDR2 from the germline V gene are GTSNPN and SVGIG (reference sequence). The CDR3 region has the DNA TGTGCCTGGAGTGTACGAAACACAGGGCAAATTGGTCGGGTTGAAAAACTGTTTTTT. Translated: CAWSVRNTGQIGRVEKLFF.

The chain links TRBV18 to TRBJ1-2; 8 bases line up with TRBD1. The V gene end was trimmed by 3 bases and the J gene end by 4 bases; junction bases not matched to a gene: 1. The CDR3 consists of 13 residues. Germline CDR1 and CDR2: KGHSH and LQKENI. The CDR3 coding sequence is TGTGCCAGCTCACCGGACAGGGTCTATGGCTACACCTTC. Encoded protein: CASSPDRVYGYTF. Based on the CDR3 plus reference TRBV18 and TRBJ1-2, the full variable domain is NAGVMQNPRHLVRRRGQEARLRCSPMKGHSHVYWYRQLPEEGLKFMVYLQKENIIDESGMPKERFSAEFPKEGPSILRIQQVVRGDSAAYFCASSPDRVYGYTFGSGTRLTVV.

The V call is TRBV18, the J call TRBJ1-3; D gene uncertain. V gave up 2 bases and J gave up 0 bases, with 11 bases separating them. CDR1 and CDR2 (germline): KGHSH, LQKENI. This CDR3 has 16 amino acids. As DNA, the CDR3 is TGTGCCAGCTCACCAAATACAGTAACCTCTGGAAACACCATATATTTT. Translation: CASSPNTVTSGNTIYF.

The rearrangement uses TRBV30 and TRBJ2-7, with unresolved D. This CDR3 contains 13 residues. V shed 3 bases and J shed 9 bases, with 18 bases lying between them. Germline loops: CDR1 GTSNPN, CDR2 SVGIG (reference sequence). CDR3 in DNA: TGTGCCTGGAGCACCGACACCTCCCCCGGGCAGTACTTC. Its protein product is CAWSTDTSPGQYF.

The chain uses TRBV19 and TRBJ1-1, with no clear D. There are 14 residues in the CDR3. Trimming took 2 bases from V and 7 from J, leaving 14 bases between them. Germline V gives CDR1 LNHDA, CDR2 SQIVND (reference sequence). The CDR3 reads CASSIRGSGREAFF. In DNA form, the CDR3 reads TGTGCCAGTAGTATAAGAGGTAGCGGCCGTGAAGCTTTCTTT. Supplemented by reference TRBV19 and TRBJ1-1, the full variable domain reads DGGITQSPKYLFRKEGQNVTLSCEQNLNHDAMYWYRQDPGQGLRLIYYSQIVNDFQKGDIAEGYSVSREKKESFPLTVTSAQKNPTAFYLCASSIRGSGREAFFGQGTRLTVV.

This clone was seen a handful of times. This rearrangement joins TRBV6-2 or TRBV6-3 to TRBJ1-5; 11 positions match TRBD1. The CDR3 loop spans 15 amino acids. Germline V gene sequence: CDR1 MNHEY, CDR2 SVGEGT. The J segment lost 1 base and the V segment lost 6 bases, leaving 2 bases of the junction unmatched. CDR3 sequence reads: CASSRDRGSNQPQHF. CDR3 nucleotides: TGTGCCAGCAGCCGGGACAGGGGGAGCAATCAGCCCCAGCATTTT.

Only a few counts were recorded for this clone. The chain combines TRBV14 with TRBJ2-7, with 9 bases that match TRBD1. V lost 3 bases and J lost 4; bases outside the gene matches: 7. This CDR3 contains 15 residues. In germline, CDR1 is SGHDN, CDR2 FVKESK. CDR3 amino acids: CASSQLKGQGYEQYF. The CDR3 DNA follows: TGTGCCAGCAGCCAGCTAAAAGGACAGGGGTACGAGCAGTACTTC.

This chain joins TRBV28 and TRBJ2-3, with D possibly TRBD2 on 6 matching bases. Between the trimmed V and J ends, which lost 4 bases and 2 bases, there was a span of 16 bases. The germline gives CDR1 MDHEN, CDR2 SYDVKM. This CDR3 has 16 amino acids. The CDR3 nucleotides read TGTGCCAGCAGTTCTCCCAAGGCGGGGCACACAGATACGCAGTATTTT. Its protein is CASSSPKAGHTDTQYF.

The chain is built from TRBV7-2 and TRBJ2-7, with 9 bases identical to TRBD2. This CDR3 spans 17 amino acids. Germline CDR1 reads SGHTA; CDR2 reads FQGNSA. The V and J ends lost 5 bases and 2 bases, in that order; junction bases with no gene match: 13. As DNA, the CDR3 is TGTGCCAGCAGCCCCGTGGAGAGAGTAGCGGGGGCCTACGAGCAGTACTTC. As protein: CASSPVERVAGAYEQYF.

The chain links TRBV28 to TRBJ1-3; D gene uncertain. Trimming removed 6 bases from V and 2 bases from J, with 23 bases in between. This CDR3 contains 18 residues. Germline values: CDR1 MDHEN, CDR2 SYDVKM. The CDR3 protein is CASSLMGAGRLTGNTIYF. In DNA, the CDR3 is TGTGCCAGCAGCCTTATGGGAGCGGGCAGGCTGACTGGAAACACCATATATTTT.

The J gene is TRBJ2-1, the V gene TRBV9; unclear D gene. The CDR3 totals 13 residues. From germline, CDR1 is SGDLS and CDR2 YYNGEE. V dropped 3 bases and J dropped 3 bases, with 7 bases sitting between them. CDR3 loop: CASSGRDYNEQFF. The CDR3 DNA is TGTGCCAGCAGCGGGAGAGACTACAATGAGCAGTTCTTC.

The J gene is TRBJ1-1, the V gene TRBV7-3; no definite D call. The CDR3 loop spans 14 amino acids. Germline assignment: CDR1 SGHTA and CDR2 FQGTGA. V shed 3 bases and J shed 4 bases, with 12 bases lying between them. The CDR3 loop reads CASSFEGGFTEAFF. The CDR3 region has the DNA TGTGCCAGCAGCTTCGAGGGCGGGTTCACTGAAGCTTTCTTT.

V gene TRBV5-1 combines with J gene TRBJ2-3; D perhaps matches TRBD1 (6 bases). The CDR3 loop spans 13 amino acids. The V gene's germline CDR1 is SGHRS and CDR2 YFSETQ. The germline V and J ends were trimmed by 4 bases and 9 bases, with 15 bases remaining between them. The CDR3 DNA sequence: TGCGCCAGCAGCCCAGACAGGTTAGGGACGCAGTATTTT. It specifies CASSPDRLGTQYF.

This chain connects TRBV19 to TRBJ2-2; D gene ambiguous. Trimming removed 6 bases at V and 1 base at J, with 9 bases between. Germline values: CDR1 LNHDA, CDR2 SQIVND (reference sequence). The CDR3 runs to 14 residues. The CDR3 DNA reads as TGTGCCAGTAGCCAGGCAGGGAACACCGGGGAGCTGTTTTTT. Residues: CASSQAGNTGELFF.

The chain carries TRBV6-4 and TRBJ2-1, with 14 bases that match TRBD2. Germline loops: CDR1 MRHNA, CDR2 SNTAGT. The junction had 5 bases not matched to a gene; V was cut back by 5 bases and J by 8 bases. The CDR3 spans 15 residues. The CDR3 spells CASSTTSGGADEQFF. The DNA of the CDR3 is TGTGCCAGCAGTACGACTAGCGGGGGGGCCGATGAGCAGTTCTTC.

This chain uses TRBV5-5 with TRBJ1-6, with D possibly being TRBD1 (5 bases). Trimming took off 4 bases at V and 7 bases at J, with 15 bases between the two ends. This CDR3 is built from 15 residues. Germline V gives CDR1 SGHKS, CDR2 YYEKEE (reference sequence). The CDR3 region is CASSPWPQGNSPLHF. CDR3 in DNA: TGTGCCAGCAGCCCCTGGCCTCAGGGAAATTCACCCCTCCACTTT.

The gene calls are TRBV5-1 and TRBJ2-5; 11 bases match TRBD2. V shed 5 bases, J shed 3 bases, and the junction held 3 bases outside the gene matches. This CDR3 is 14 amino acids long. The germline gives CDR1 SGHRS, CDR2 YFSETQ. CDR3 residues: CASRTGLAEETQYF. As DNA, the CDR3 is TGCGCCAGCAGGACGGGACTAGCGGAAGAGACCCAGTACTTC.

This sequence joins TRBV6-5 and TRBJ1-2; 7 bases are a match to TRBD1. The V gene end was trimmed by 1 base and the J gene end by 5 bases; junction bases not matched to a gene: 7. The CDR3 is 15 residues long. From germline, CDR1 is MNHEY and CDR2 SVGAGI. The chain's CDR3 is CASSYFPGGTYGYTF. DNA of the CDR3: TGTGCCAGCAGTTACTTTCCAGGGGGTACTTATGGCTACACCTTC.

The chain uses TRBV6-5 and TRBJ2-3; 14 nucleotides align to TRBD2. From germline, CDR1 is MNHEY and CDR2 SVGAGI. V was clipped by 6 bases and J by 6 bases; unmatched bases: 5. The CDR3 extends over 15 amino acids. The CDR3 DNA is TGTGCCAGCAGGGGGACTAGCGGGAGTCTTGATACGCAGTATTTT. It encodes CASRGTSGSLDTQYF.

The table lists this clone with a few counts. V gene TRBV28 combines with J gene TRBJ1-4, with a weak D call TRBD1 (6 bases). The germline gives CDR1 MDHEN, CDR2 SYDVKM. The V and J ends lost 2 bases and 8 bases respectively, with 18 bases between them. This CDR3 has 16 amino acids. The CDR3 reads CASSLPEGGYREKLFF. CDR3 DNA: TGTGCCAGCAGTTTACCCGAAGGGGGATATCGCGAAAAACTGTTTTTT.

The chain is built from TRBV21-1 and TRBJ1-1; the DNA was not compared with TRBD1, the D call given in the table. TRBV21-1 constitutes a pseudogene. The CDR3 is 15 residues long. In nucleotides, the CDR3 is TGTGCCAGCAGACTCGGACAGGTACAGGCCACTGAAGCTTTCTTT. It encodes CASRLGQVQATEAFF.

The chain recombines TRBV7-2 with TRBJ1-2; maybe TRBD1 (6 bases). CDR1 is SGHTA, CDR2 FQGNSA, per germline. This CDR3 region has 13 residues. V lost 0 bases and J 8 bases, leaving 10 bases between the germline ends. The CDR3 nucleotides are TGTGCCAGCAGCTTAGCCCAGGGGCTAGGCTACACCTTC. This gives the protein CASSLAQGLGYTF.

The V gene is TRBV9, the J gene TRBJ1-6; 7 positions match TRBD1. J gave up 7 bases and V 0 bases, and 4 bases lay outside the gene matches. The V gene's germline CDR1 is SGDLS and CDR2 YYNGEE. This CDR3 is 15 amino acids long. The CDR3 reads CASSVASGQNSPLHF. In DNA, the CDR3 is TGTGCCAGCAGCGTAGCTTCGGGACAGAATTCACCCCTCCACTTT.

V is TRBV11-2 and J is TRBJ1-2; D may be TRBD1 (5 bases). V lost 6 bases, J lost 0 bases, and 11 bases lay in between. The germline V gene has CDR1 SGHAT and CDR2 FQNNGV. The CDR3 spans 14 residues. The DNA for the CDR3 is TGTGCCAGCAGATCCGACAGTTCTAACTATGGCTACACCTTC. This codes for CASRSDSSNYGYTF.

CDR3 nucleotide sequence: TGTGCCAGTAGTCAGGGGATTAGCGGGAGAGGAGAGACCCAGTACTTC. This encodes CASSQGISGRGETQYF. The V and J genes are TRBV19 and TRBJ2-5; 9 bases are shared with TRBD2. The CDR3 covers 16 residues. Per the germline V gene, CDR1 is LNHDA and CDR2 is SQIVND (reference sequence). V gave up 5 bases and J gave up 4 bases; unmatched junction bases: 11. Variable domain in full (rest from reference TRBV19 and TRBJ2-5): DGGITQSPKYLFRKEGQNVTLSCEQNLNHDAMYWYRQDPGQGLRLIYYSQIVNDFQKGDIAEGYSVSREKKESFPLTVTSAQKNPTAFYLCASSQGISGRGETQYFGPGTRLLVL.